Detailed here is one T cell receptor (beta chain). The V end lost 6 bases, the J end lost 3 bases, and 14 bases lay between the germline ends. Germline CDR1 and CDR2: LNHDA and SQIVND (reference sequence). The length of the CDR3 is 14 residues. This entry belongs to a study of shared clonotypes between healthy human individuals. Repertoires were generated with immunoSEQ multiplex PCR, while TCRdb's copy carries only in-frame clones and drops some. The top ten clones hold around 0.13% of a sample with millions of clones, about 95% of them seen once. The sample consisted of naive CD4+ T cells sorted from blood. Subset described: CD45RA+ positively selected. V and J are TRBV19 and TRBJ1-2; a weak D match, TRBD1 (5 bases). The clonotype was recovered from a man younger than 35 in good health. The CDR3 is CASSRPGADYGYTF. CDR3 DNA: TGTGCCAGTAGCCGCCCCGGGGCGGACTATGGCTACACCTTC. Complete variable domain (other parts from reference TRBV19 and TRBJ1-2): DGGITQSPKYLFRKEGQNVTLSCEQNLNHDAMYWYRQDPGQGLRLIYYSQIVNDFQKGDIAEGYSVSREKKESFPLTVTSAQKNPTAFYLCASSRPGADYGYTFGSGTRLTVV.